This T cell receptor (beta chain) was sequenced for a study of beta chain features in type 1 diabetes. As for the study in general: The study found patients and healthy donors alike in age, gender and cell yields. Over all samples combined, over 85,000,000 sorted cells were examined. Study conclusions and caveats: Type 1 diabetes patients had moderately but significantly shorter TCRB CDR3s in all four CD4+ subsets. Still unanswered here is whether HLA type influences TCRB rearrangement.

The collection from each donor was one heparinised blood draw averaging around 0.11 L. This clone has just a few counts. The target antigen is unknown. The germline gives CDR1 GTSNPN, CDR2 SVGIG (reference sequence). J lost 4 bases, V lost 2 bases, and 6 bases had no gene match. The CDR3 consists of 14 residues. cDNA synthesis used the whole RNA isolate, giving expressed TCRB sequences. This table comes from immunoSEQ multiplex PCR, and its TCRdb copy is limited to in-frame clones, with some not included. The sample lists under 300,000 clones, around 22% occurring once. The sequenced material came from naive CD4+ T cells from blood. This rearrangement joins TRBV30 to TRBJ2-5, with 8 bases that match TRBD1. The sequence came from a woman aged 25 to 39 with type 1 diabetes. CDR3 protein: CAWSPRGLGETQYF. In nucleotides, the CDR3 is TGTGCCTGGAGTCCCAGGGGGCTGGGAGAGACCCAGTACTTC. Filled out from reference TRBV30 and TRBJ2-5, the complete variable domain reads SQTIHQWPATLVQPVGSPLSLECTVEGTSNPNLYWYRQAAGRGLQLLFYSVGIGQISSEVPQNLSASRPQDRQFILSSKKLLLSDSGFYLCAWSPRGLGETQYFGPGTRLLVL.